This entry is about one T cell receptor beta chain. What it recognizes is unknown. The data derive from a study of T cell responses to AZD1222 COVID-19 vaccine. Here immunoSEQ multiplex PCR was the method, and the copy in TCRdb shows in-frame clones only, minus some. The table records around 100,000 clones, more than 85% of them present only once. The CDR3 runs to 15 residues. Germline V lookup: CDR1 SGHRS, CDR2 YFSETQ. V lost 3 bases and J lost 5, with 16 bases in between. Whole-study findings and limits: Receipt of two AZD1222 doses was followed by a rise in Spike-specific TCR breadth and depth.

The receptor comes from an adult in good health. Sample: peripheral blood, taken on day 0 of AZD1222 vaccination. The chain has TRBV5-1 and TRBJ2-3; no clear D. Here the CDR3 reads CASSSDPTPGDTQYF. In DNA, the CDR3 is TGCGCCAGCAGCTCCGACCCAACCCCGGGAGATACGCAGTATTTT.